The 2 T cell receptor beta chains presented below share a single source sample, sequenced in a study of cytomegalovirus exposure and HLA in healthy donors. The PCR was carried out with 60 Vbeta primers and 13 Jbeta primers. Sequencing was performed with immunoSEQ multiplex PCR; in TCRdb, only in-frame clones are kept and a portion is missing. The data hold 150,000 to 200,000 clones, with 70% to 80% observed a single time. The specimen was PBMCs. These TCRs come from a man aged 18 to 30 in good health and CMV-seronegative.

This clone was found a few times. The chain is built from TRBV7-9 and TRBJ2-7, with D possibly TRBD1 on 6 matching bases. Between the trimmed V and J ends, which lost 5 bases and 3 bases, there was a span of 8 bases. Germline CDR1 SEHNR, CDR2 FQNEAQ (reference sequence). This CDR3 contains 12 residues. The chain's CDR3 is CASSTGYYEQYF. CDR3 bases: TGTGCCAGCAGCACAGGGTACTACGAGCAGTACTTC.

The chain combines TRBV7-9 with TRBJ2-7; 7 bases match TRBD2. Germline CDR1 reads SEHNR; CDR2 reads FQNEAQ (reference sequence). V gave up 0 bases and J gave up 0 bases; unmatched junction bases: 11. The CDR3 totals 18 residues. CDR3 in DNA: TGTGCCAGCAGCTTAGCCGGGACTACCCCATCCTACTCCTACGAGCAGTACTTC. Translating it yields CASSLAGTTPSYSYEQYF.